In this sample, the clone carrying this T cell receptor (beta chain) turned up many times. Its specificity is not known. This entry belongs to a study of T cells in Graves' hyperthyroidism and ophthalmopathy. General study results and limits: The model's output predicted ophthalmopathy at a median of approximately 6.5 months prior to onset. A 13 V-J signature model discriminated ophthalmopathy versus stable hyperthyroidism.

Using RNA transcripts as the source, TCR beta CDR3 regions were amplified. RT-PCR in the first round (using the HTBI primer set) targeted the TCR CDR3. TCRdb recomputed calls from the multiplex PCR reads with MiXCR, one row per CDR3 protein. The data hold about 360,000 distinct CDR3 sequences, with less than 15% observed a single time. CDR1 SGHVS and CDR2 FQNEAQ come from the germline V gene. V shed 1 base and J shed 7 bases, with 11 bases lying between them. The CDR3 is 13 amino acids. Uncontrolled infections, other autoimmune diseases, pregnancy or lactation led to exclusion of patients. The J gene is TRBJ2-7, the V gene TRBV7-8; a weak D match, TRBD2 (5 bases). The TCR comes from a woman aged 18 to 35 with Graves' hyperthyroidism. The sequencing sample was made of blood. The chain's CDR3 is CASSLGPTGEQYF. The CDR3 coding sequence is TGTGCCAGCAGCTTAGGCCCCACGGGAGAGCAGTACTTC.